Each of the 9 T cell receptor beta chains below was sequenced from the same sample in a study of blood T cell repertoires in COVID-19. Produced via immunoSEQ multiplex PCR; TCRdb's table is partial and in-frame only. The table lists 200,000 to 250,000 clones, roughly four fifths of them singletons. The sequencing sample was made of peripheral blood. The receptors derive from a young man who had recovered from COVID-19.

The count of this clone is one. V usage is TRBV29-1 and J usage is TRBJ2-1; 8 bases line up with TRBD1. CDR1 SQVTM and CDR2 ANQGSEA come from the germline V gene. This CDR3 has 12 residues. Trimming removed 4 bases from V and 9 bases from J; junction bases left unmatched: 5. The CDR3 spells CSVGQGAIEQFF. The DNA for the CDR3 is TGCAGCGTTGGCCAGGGGGCGATTGAGCAGTTCTTC.

The DNA of the CDR3 is TGTGCCATCAGGGCGATGAGGGAAACGGGCACTGAAGCTTTCTTT. It yields the protein CAIRAMRETGTEAFF. The chain has TRBV10-3 and TRBJ1-1; D not resolved. Germline CDR1 reads ENHRY; CDR2 reads SYGVKD. The CDR3 runs 15 residues. V gave up 6 bases and J gave up 4 bases, with 18 bases separating them.

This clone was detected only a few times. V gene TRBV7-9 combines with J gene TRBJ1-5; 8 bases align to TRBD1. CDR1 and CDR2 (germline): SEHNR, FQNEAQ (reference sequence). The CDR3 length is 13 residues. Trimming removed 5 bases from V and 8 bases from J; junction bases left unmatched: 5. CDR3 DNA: TGTGCCAGCAGCATGGGACAGGTGGAGCCCCAGCATTTT. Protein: CASSMGQVEPQHF.

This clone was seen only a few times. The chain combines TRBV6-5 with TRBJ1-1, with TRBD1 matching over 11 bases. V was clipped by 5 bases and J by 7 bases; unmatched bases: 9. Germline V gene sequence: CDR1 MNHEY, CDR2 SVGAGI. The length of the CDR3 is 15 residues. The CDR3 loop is CASSNGQGALGEAFF. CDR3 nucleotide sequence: TGTGCCAGCAGTAACGGACAGGGGGCTTTGGGTGAAGCTTTCTTT.

CDR3 sequence (DNA): TGCAGCGTTGAGGGGCAGGGGAGAGAGACCCAGTACTTC. Encoded protein: CSVEGQGRETQYF. The chain is built from TRBV29-1 and TRBJ2-5, with D tentatively TRBD1 (6 bases). V lost 3 bases and J lost 4, with 12 bases in between. Germline CDR1 SQVTM, CDR2 ANQGSEA. The CDR3 spans 13 residues.

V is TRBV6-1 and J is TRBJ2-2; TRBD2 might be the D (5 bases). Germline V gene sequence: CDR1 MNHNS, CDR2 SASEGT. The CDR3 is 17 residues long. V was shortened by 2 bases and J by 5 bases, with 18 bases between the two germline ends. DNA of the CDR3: TGTGCCAGCAGTGAATTCCAAAGGGAGTTTCGTACCGGGGAGCTGTTTTTT. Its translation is CASSEFQREFRTGELFF.

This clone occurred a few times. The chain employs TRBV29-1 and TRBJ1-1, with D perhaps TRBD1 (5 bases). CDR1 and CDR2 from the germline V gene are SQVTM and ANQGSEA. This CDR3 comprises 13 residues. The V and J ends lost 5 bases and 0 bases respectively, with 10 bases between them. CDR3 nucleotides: TGCAGCGTTCAGGGCTTGGTGAACACTGAAGCTTTCTTT. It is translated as CSVQGLVNTEAFF.

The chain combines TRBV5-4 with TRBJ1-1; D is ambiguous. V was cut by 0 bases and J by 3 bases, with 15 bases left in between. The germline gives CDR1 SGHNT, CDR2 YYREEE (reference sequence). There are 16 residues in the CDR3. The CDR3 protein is CASSLGDTHGDTEAFF. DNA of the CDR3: TGTGCCAGCAGCTTGGGAGACACTCACGGCGACACTGAAGCTTTCTTT. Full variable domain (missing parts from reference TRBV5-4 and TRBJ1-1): ETGVTQSPTHLIKTRGQQVTLRCSSQSGHNTVSWYQQALGQGPQFIFQYYREEENGRGNFPPRFSGLQFPNYSSELNVNALELDDSALYLCASSLGDTHGDTEAFFGQGTRLTVV.

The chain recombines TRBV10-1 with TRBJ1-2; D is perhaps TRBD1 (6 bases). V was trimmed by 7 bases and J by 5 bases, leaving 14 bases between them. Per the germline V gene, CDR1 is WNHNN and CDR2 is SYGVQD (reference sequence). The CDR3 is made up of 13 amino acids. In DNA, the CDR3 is TGCGCCAGCACCAACAGGGCTTTGTATGGCTACACCTTC. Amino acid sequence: CASTNRALYGYTF.